This entry is about one T cell receptor (beta chain). Its antigen is as yet unknown. This specimen comes from a study of cytomegalovirus exposure and HLA in healthy donors. Study details: In a later analysis, it was reported that the roughly 120 validation repertoires had been produced on the same platform as the roughly 610 repertoires belonging to the first cohort.

Whole-study results and caveats: Three chains tied to CMV proved CMV antigen-specific in vitro.

Trimming cost V 0 bases and J 9 bases, with 15 bases left between them. CDR1 LGHNA and CDR2 YNFKEQ come from the germline V gene. The CDR3 covers 14 residues. The repertoire was sequenced with immunoSEQ multiplex PCR; TCRdb's copy has only in-frame clones and lacks some. The top ten clones hold roughly 0.99% of a sample with under 350,000 clones, 80% to 90% of them seen once. Sequenced sample: PBMCs. This clonotype originated in a woman aged 18-29 years in good health and CMV-seronegative. The chain employs TRBV4-2 and TRBJ2-7; D call uncertain. The CDR3 sequence is CASSQEKALGGQYF. Written as DNA, the CDR3 is TGTGCCAGCAGCCAAGAAAAGGCCCTCGGCGGGCAGTACTTC.